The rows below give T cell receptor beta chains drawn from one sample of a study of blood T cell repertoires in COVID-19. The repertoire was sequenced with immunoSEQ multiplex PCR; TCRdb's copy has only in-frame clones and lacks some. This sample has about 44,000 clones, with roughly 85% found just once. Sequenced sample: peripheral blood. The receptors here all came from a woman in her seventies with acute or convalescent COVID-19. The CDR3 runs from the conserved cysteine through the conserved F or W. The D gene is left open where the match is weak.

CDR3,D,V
CASSLGGSAGGVNEQFF,TRBD2,TRBV5-1
CSVEDRQGEPSFSGYTF,TRBD1,TRBV29-1
CASTTGGRNSPLHF,TRBD1,TRBV5-5
CASSSLDTDTQYF,NA,TRBV7-2
CASRRITAGVVYNEQFF,TRBD2,TRBV2
CASSDSLAGATGSTDTQYF,TRBD2,TRBV10-2
CASSLDKESSYNSPLHF,NA,TRBV11-2
CAWGRDRGPYNEQFF,TRBD1,TRBV30
CASSLDRAHEPQHF,NA,TRBV21-1
CSATLFGQARKAFF,TRBD1,TRBV29-1
CASSLTGTAGDTQYF,NA,TRBV7-9
CASLRDRGSSEPEAFF,TRBD1,TRBV18
CASSWSIAGGLLRYEQYF,TRBD2,TRBV6-2/TRBV6-3
CASGFGSSPHEQYF,NA,TRBV6-5
CASSTDRANRQANEKLFF,TRBD1,TRBV2
CASSTPGQFYGYTF,NA,TRBV6-1
CAPRSGGTTSPLHF,NA,TRBV28
CASGENEKLFF,NA,TRBV5-1
CASSMGLADNEQFF,TRBD2,TRBV19
CASSENLGQGLYEQYF,TRBD1,TRBV6-1
CASSTRGTGNEKLFF,TRBD1,TRBV9
CARSIWTGDTGELFF,TRBD1,TRBV5-3
CASSSQGPTGELFF,NA,TRBV7-3
CSVGGLNSNQPQHF,NA,TRBV29-1
CASSLGQNTGELFF,NA,TRBV5-1
CASSLEASGREKQFF,TRBD2,TRBV5-1
CASSMSRDSYNEQFF,NA,TRBV19
CASSFYGRGNTGELFF,TRBD2,TRBV9
CASSPQKDSTEAFF,NA,TRBV18
CASSKDRFGETQYF,NA,TRBV6-2/TRBV6-3
CASSLGTGYEETQYF,TRBD1,TRBV5-1
CASSLMPTGRNEKLFF,TRBD1,TRBV5-6
CASRGTGSEAFF,TRBD1,TRBV3-1/TRBV3-2
CASSIFVTGTGNTIYF,TRBD1,TRBV19
CSVEAVQGGGNTIYF,TRBD1,TRBV29-1
CATSEGGYNEKLFF,NA,TRBV24-1
CASSLLAGISTDTQYF,TRBD2,TRBV7-9